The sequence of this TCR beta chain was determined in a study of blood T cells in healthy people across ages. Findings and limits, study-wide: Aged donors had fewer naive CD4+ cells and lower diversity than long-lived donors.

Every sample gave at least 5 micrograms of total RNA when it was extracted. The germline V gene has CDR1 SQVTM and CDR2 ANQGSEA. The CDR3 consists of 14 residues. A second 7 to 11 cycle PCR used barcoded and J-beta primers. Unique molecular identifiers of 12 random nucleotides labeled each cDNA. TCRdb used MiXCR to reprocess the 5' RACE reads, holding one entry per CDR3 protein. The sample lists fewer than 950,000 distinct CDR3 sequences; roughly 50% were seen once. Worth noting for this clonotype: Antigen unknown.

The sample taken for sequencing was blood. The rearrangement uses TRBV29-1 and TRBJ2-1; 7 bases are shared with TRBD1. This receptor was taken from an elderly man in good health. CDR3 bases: TGCAGTGCCTGGGACAGCTACTCTTACAATGAGCAGTTCTTC. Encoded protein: CSAWDSYSYNEQFF.